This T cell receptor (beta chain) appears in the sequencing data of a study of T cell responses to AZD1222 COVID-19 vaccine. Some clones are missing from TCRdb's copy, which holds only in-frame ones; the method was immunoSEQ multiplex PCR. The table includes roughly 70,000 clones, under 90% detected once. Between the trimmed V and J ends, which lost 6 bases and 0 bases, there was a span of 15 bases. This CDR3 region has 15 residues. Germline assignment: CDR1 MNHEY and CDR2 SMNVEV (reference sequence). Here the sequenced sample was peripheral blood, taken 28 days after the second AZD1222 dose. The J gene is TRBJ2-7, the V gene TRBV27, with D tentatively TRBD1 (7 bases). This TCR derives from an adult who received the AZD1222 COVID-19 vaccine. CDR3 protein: CASSPGAGGSYEQYF. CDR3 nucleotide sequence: TGTGCCAGCAGCCCGGGGGCAGGGGGCTCCTACGAGCAGTACTTC.